This T cell receptor beta chain was identified during a study of blood T cell repertoires in COVID-19. About the research overall: Acute and convalescent COVID-19 samples came from the United States, Italy and Spain. PBMCs, B-cell-depleted T cells, or T cells were the source of the cDNA or gDNA that made up the material.

As handled by the study authors: The assay estimated nucleated cells by amplifying reference gene primers. Generated by immunoSEQ multiplex PCR, the TCRdb table keeps only in-frame clones and is missing some. The V and J calls and the clone size are those of that table, but D and trimming were determined from the DNA. The data show about 94,000 clones, about four fifths seen once. CDR3 length equals 14 residues. The V end lost 3 bases, the J end lost 5 bases, and 14 bases lay between the germline ends. Per germline, CDR1 SGHNT and CDR2 YYREEE (reference sequence). The specimen sequenced was peripheral blood. This receptor was taken from a human donor in a cohort sampled during active COVID-19. V is TRBV5-4 and J is TRBJ1-1, with a possible D match to TRBD1 (5 bases). Here the CDR3 reads CASSSAGLGTEAFF. In nucleotides, the CDR3 is TGTGCCAGCAGCTCCGCAGGGCTAGGGACTGAAGCTTTCTTT.